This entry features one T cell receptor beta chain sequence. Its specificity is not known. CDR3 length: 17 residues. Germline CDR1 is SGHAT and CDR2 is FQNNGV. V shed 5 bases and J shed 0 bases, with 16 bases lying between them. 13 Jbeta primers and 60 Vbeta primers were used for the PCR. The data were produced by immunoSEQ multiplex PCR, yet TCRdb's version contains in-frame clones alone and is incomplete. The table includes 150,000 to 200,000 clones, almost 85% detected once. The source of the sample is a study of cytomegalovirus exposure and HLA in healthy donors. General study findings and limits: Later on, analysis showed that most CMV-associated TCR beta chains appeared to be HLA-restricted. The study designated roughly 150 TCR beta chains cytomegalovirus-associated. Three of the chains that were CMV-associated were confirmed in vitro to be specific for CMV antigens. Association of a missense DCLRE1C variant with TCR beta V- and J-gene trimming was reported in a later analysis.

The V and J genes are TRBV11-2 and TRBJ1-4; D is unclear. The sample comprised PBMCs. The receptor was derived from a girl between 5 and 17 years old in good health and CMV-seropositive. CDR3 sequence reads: CASSRGPLWATNEKLFF. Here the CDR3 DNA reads TGTGCCAGCAGCCGTGGGCCACTTTGGGCAACTAATGAAAAACTGTTTTTT. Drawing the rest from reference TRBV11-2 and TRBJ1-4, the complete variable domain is EAGVAQSPRYKIIEKRQSVAFWCNPISGHATLYWYQQILGQGPKLLIQFQNNGVVDDSQLPKDRFSAERLKGVDSTLKIQPAKLEDSAVYLCASSRGPLWATNEKLFFGSGTQLSVL.